This T cell receptor (beta chain) was sequenced during a study of regulatory T cells in long-lasting Graves disease. In this sample, this clonotype turned up many times. Library construction for TCR beta used iRepertoire HTBI primers and Arm-PCR of CDR3 regions. One entry per CDR3 protein results from TCRdb running MiXCR on the multiplex PCR reads. The data contain over 400,000 distinct CDR3 sequences, 12% to 15% of them singletons. Time point in this sample: newly diagnosed GD, antithyroid drugs for less than 3 months. Generation of the TCR library employed RNA extracted from PBMCs. These data also formed part of another study, on T cells in Graves' hyperthyroidism and ophthalmopathy.

The source material was peripheral blood mononuclear cells (PBMCs), sampled at new diagnosis, from a patient treated with antithyroid drugs. This TCR was sampled from a woman aged 45 to 65 with Graves disease.

The CDR3 here is CASSVGDANEQFF. The CDR3 nucleotides are TGTGCCAGCAGTGTGGGGGACGCCAATGAGCAGTTCTTC. The chain has TRBV6-1 and TRBJ2-1, with D perhaps assigned TRBD1 or TRBD2 (5 bases each). CDR3 size: 13 residues. Trimming stripped 4 bases from V and 6 bases from J, with 10 bases between. Germline CDR1 MNHNS, CDR2 SASEGT.